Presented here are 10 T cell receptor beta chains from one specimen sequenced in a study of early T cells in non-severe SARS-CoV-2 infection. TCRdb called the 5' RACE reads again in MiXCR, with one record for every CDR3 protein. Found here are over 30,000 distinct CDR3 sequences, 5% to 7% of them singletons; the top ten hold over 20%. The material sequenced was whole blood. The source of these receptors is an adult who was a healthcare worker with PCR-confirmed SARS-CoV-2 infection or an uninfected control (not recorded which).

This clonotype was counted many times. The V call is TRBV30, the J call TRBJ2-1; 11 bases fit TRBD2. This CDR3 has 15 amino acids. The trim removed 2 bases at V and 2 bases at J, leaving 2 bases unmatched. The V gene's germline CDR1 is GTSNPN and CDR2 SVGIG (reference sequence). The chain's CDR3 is CAWSRLAGTYNEQFF. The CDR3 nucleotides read TGTGCCTGGAGTCGACTAGCGGGAACCTACAATGAGCAGTTCTTC.

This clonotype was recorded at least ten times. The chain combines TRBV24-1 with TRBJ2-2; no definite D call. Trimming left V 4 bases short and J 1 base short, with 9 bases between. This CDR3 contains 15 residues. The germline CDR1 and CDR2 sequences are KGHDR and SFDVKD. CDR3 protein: CATSDSSRNTGELFF. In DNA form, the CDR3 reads TGTGCCACCAGTGACTCCAGCCGGAACACCGGGGAGCTGTTTTTT.

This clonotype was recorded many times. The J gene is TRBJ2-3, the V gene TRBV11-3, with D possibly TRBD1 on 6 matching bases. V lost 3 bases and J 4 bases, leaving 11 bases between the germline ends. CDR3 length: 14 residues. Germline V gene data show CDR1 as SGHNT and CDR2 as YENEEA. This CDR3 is CASSFRTAADTQYF. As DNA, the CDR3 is TGTGCCAGCAGCTTCCGGACAGCGGCAGATACGCAGTATTTT.

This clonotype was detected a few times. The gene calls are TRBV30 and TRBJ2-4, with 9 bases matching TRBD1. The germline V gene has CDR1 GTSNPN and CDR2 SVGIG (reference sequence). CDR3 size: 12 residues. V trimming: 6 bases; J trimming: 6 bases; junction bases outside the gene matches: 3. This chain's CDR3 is CACDRGSNIQYF. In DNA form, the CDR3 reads TGTGCCTGCGACAGGGGGTCAAACATTCAGTACTTC.

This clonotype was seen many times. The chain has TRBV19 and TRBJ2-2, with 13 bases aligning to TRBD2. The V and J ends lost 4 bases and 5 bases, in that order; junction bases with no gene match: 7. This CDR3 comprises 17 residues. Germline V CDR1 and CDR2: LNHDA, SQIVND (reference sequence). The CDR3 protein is CASSKTSGRSGTGELFF. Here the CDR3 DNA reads TGTGCCAGTAGTAAGACTAGCGGGAGGTCGGGTACCGGGGAGCTGTTTTTT.

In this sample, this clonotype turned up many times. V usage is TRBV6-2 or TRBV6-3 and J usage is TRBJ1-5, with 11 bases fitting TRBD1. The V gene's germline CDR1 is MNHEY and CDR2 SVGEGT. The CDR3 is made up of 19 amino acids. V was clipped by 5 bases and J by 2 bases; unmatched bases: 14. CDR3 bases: TGTGCCAGCAGTACCCGGACAGGGGGCTTCGGACGCGGCAATCAGCCCCAGCATTTT. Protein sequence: CASSTRTGGFGRGNQPQHF.

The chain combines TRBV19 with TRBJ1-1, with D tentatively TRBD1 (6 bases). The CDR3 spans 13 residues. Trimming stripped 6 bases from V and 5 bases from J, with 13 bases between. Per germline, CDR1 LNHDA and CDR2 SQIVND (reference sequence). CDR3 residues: CASSDRILTEAFF. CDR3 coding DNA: TGTGCCAGTAGCGACAGGATTTTGACTGAAGCTTTCTTT.

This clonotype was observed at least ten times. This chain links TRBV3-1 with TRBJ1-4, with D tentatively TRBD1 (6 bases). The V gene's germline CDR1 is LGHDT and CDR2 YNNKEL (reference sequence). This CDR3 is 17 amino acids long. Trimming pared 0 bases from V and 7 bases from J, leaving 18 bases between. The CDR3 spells CASSQDRLAGDGEKLFF. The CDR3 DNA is TGTGCCAGCAGCCAAGATAGGTTGGCAGGGGACGGTGAAAAACTGTTTTTT.

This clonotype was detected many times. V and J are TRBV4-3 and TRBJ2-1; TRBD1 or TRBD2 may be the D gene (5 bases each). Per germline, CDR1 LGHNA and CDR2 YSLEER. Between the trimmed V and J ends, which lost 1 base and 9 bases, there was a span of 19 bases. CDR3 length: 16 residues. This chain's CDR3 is CASSQVQPPRGAEQFF. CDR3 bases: TGCGCCAGCAGCCAAGTTCAACCTCCTCGAGGGGCTGAGCAGTTCTTC.

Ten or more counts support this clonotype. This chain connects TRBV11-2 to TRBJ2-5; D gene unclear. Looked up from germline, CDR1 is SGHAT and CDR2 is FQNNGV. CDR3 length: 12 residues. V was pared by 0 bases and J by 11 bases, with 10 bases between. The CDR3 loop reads CASSLETLTQYF. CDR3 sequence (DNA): TGTGCCAGCAGCTTAGAGACCCTGACACAGTACTTC.